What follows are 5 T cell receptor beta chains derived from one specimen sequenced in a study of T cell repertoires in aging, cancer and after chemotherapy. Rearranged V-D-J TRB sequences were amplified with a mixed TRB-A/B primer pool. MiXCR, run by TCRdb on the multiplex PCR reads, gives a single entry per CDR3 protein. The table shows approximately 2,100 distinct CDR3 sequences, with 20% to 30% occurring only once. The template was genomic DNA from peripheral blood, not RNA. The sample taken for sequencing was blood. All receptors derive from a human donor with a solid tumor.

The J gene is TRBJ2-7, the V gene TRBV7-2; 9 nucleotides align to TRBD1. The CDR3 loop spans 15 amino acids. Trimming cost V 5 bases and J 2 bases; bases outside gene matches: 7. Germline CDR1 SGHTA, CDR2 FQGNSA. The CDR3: CASSRDRESPYEQYF. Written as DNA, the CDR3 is TGTGCCAGCAGCAGGGACAGGGAGTCGCCCTACGAGCAGTACTTC.

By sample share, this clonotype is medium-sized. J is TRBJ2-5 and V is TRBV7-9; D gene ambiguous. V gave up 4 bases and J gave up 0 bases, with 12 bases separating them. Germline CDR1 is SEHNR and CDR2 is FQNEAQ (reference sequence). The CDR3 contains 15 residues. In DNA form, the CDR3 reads TGTGCCAGCAGCTCGATCACAGAGTACCAAGAGACCCAGTACTTC. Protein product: CASSSITEYQETQYF.

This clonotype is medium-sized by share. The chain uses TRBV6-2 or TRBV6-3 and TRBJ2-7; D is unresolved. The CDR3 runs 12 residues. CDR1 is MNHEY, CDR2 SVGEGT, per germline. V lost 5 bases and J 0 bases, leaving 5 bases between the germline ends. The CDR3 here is CASSHLSYEQYF. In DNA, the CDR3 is TGTGCCAGCAGTCACCTCTCCTACGAGCAGTACTTC.

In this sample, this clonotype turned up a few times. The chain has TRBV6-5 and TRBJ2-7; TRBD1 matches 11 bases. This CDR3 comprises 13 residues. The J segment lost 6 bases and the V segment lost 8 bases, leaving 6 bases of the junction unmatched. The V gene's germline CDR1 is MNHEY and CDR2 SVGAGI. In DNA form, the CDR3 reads TGTGCCAGCTCCCCAGGGACAGGGGGCGAGCAGTACTTC. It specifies CASSPGTGGEQYF.

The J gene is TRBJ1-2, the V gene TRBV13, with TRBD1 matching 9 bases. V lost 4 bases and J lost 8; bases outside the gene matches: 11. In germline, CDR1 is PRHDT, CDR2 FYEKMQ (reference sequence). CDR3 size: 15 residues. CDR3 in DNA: TGTGCCAGCAGCTCGTCCGGGACAGGGATTGGGGGCTACACCTTC. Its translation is CASSSSGTGIGGYTF.